This record covers a single T cell receptor (beta chain). The source of the sample is a study of PD-L1 blockade in urothelial cancer. Turning to the study itself: Samples came from 3 weeks, at the second dose, and 6 weeks into treatment. Blood samples had a median of around 150,000 T cells.

Trimming took 3 bases from V and 6 from J; bases not matched to a gene: 10. The CDR3 is 15 amino acids. The germline V gene encodes CDR1 KGHSH and CDR2 LQKENI. Added to each PCR by spiking were synthetic TCR analog templates. TCRdb's table, derived via immunoSEQ multiplex PCR, lists solely in-frame clones and lacks some. This repertoire shows 70,000 or so clones, approximately 88% found once; its top ten account for approximately 3.2%. The rearrangement links TRBV18 to TRBJ1-1; the match to TRBD1 covers 7 bases. Sequenced material: PBMCs, taken around atezolizumab (anti-PD-L1) treatment. This clonotype was sampled from a man aged 55 to 70 with urothelial cancer. The CDR3 DNA reads as TGTGCCAGCTCACCGGCCCTTGACAGGGTTGCTGAAGCTTTCTTT. Amino acids: CASSPALDRVAEAFF.